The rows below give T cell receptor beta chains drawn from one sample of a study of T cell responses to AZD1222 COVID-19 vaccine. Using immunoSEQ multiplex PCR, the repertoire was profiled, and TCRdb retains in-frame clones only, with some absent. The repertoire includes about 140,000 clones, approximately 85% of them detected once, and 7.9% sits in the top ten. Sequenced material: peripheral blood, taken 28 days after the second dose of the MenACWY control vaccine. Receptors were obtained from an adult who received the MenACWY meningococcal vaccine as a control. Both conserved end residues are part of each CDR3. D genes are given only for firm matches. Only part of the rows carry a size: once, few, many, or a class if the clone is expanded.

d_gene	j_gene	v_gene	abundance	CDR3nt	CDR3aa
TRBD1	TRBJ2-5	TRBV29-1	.	TGCAGCGTCGGACAGGTCCAAGAGACCCAGTACTTC	CSVGQVQETQYF
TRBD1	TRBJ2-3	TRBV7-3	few	TGTGCCAGCAGCTTAACGGGCCACAGGGGTACCCGACAAGATACGCAGTATTTT	CASSLTGHRGTRQDTQYF
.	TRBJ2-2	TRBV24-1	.	TGTGCCACCAGTGATTGGGCCACCGGGGAGCTGTTTTTT	CATSDWATGELFF
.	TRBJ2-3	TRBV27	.	TGTGCCAGCAGTTTAGGGGTGACAGTGTATACAGATACGCAGTATTTT	CASSLGVTVYTDTQYF
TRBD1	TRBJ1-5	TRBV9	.	TGTGCCAGCAGCCCGGGACAGCTCAATCAGCCCCAGCATTTT	CASSPGQLNQPQHF
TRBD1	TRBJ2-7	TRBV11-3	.	TGTGCCAGCAGCTTACCGGGACAGGGGGCCTACGAGCAGTACTTC	CASSLPGQGAYEQYF
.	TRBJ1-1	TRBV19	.	TGTGCCAGCAAGTGGGGGGACACTGAAGCTTTCTTT	CASKWGDTEAFF
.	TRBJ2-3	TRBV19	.	TGTGCCAGTAGTCCATCGGGTGACAGAGTCACAGATACGCAGTATTTT	CASSPSGDRVTDTQYF
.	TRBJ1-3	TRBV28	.	TGTGCCAGCAGTGCGGGCCGCTCTGGAAACACCATATATTTT	CASSAGRSGNTIYF
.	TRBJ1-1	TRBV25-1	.	TGTGCCAGCAGTCCCAAGGAGGAAAAAGCTTTCTTT	CASSPKEEKAFF
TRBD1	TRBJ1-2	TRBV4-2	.	TGTGCCAGCAGCCAAGATGAGCGTACAGGGGCCTATGGCTACACCTTC	CASSQDERTGAYGYTF